This T cell receptor (beta chain) was captured by sequencing in a study of T cell repertoires in aging, cancer and after chemotherapy. Whole-study context: Repeat sampling of healthy donors over several months to years showed clear clonal overlap. Overall study findings and caveats: Healthy donors lost TCR diversity with age mainly through richness, cancer patients through richness and evenness. Compared with age-matched healthy donors, untreated hematological or solid cancer patients showed higher blood TCR clonality. Across the chemotherapy interval, each cancer cohort showed higher median generation probability, suggesting thymic rebound.

The germline V gene encodes CDR1 MNHNS and CDR2 SASEGT. The trim removed 2 bases at V and 4 bases at J, leaving 9 bases unmatched. CDR3 length: 16 residues. Of note for this clonotype: The antigen remains undetermined.

TRB rearrangements spanning V, D and J were amplified using mixed TRB-A/B primers. Each CDR3 protein gets one entry after TCRdb re-called the multiplex PCR reads with MiXCR. The sample lists under 10,000 distinct CDR3 sequences; under 35% were seen once. TCR beta rearrangements were amplified from peripheral blood genomic DNA. The clonotype originates from a human donor in good health. The chain employs TRBV6-1 and TRBJ2-3; 7 nucleotides match TRBD2. Sample: blood. The CDR3, as DNA: TGTGCCAGCAGTGAATGGGGGGGTGGGGTCGCAGATACGCAGTATTTT. Protein sequence: CASSEWGGGVADTQYF.